The clone carrying this T cell receptor (beta chain) was observed a handful of times. The V end was cut by 1 base, the J end by 10 bases, with 14 bases between. Germline CDR1 reads SEHNR; CDR2 reads FQNEAQ (reference sequence). The CDR3 runs to 13 residues. The entry originates in a study of blood T cells in healthy people across ages. PCR was performed a second time for roughly 7 to 11 cycles using a sample-barcoded 5' primer and a J-beta primer mix. TCRdb used MiXCR to reprocess the 5' RACE reads, holding one entry per CDR3 protein. The sample holds fewer than 800,000 distinct CDR3 sequences, around a quarter seen once. The same data also went into a second study, on T cells of mothers and their children. From that paper: All donors were healthy and Caucasian; they were three mothers and their six children.

The material sequenced was blood. The chain has TRBV7-9 and TRBJ2-7; the D gene could be TRBD1 or TRBD2 (6 bases each). This sequence was found in a boy aged 5-17 years in good health. CDR3 sequence (DNA): TGTGCCAGCAGCTTAGGCCCCGGGGGCGCTCAGTACTTC. It translates to CASSLGPGGAQYF.